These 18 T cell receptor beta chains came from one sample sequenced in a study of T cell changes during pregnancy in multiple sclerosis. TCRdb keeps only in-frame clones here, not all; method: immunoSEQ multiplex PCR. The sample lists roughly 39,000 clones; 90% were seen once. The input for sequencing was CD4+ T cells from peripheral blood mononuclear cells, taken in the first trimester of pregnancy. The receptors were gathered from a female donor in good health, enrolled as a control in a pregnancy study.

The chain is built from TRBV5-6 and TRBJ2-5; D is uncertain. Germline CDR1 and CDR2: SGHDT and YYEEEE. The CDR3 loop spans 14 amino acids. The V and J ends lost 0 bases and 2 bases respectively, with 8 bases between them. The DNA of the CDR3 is TGTGCCAGCAGCTTGGGACTCCCTCAAGAGACCCAGTACTTC. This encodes CASSLGLPQETQYF.

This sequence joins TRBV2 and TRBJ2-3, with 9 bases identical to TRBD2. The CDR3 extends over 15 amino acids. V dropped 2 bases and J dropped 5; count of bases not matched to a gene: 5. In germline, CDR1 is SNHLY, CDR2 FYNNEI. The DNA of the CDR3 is TGTGCCAGCAGTGAACGGCGGGGGGGGCAAGATACGCAGTATTTT. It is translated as CASSERRGGQDTQYF.

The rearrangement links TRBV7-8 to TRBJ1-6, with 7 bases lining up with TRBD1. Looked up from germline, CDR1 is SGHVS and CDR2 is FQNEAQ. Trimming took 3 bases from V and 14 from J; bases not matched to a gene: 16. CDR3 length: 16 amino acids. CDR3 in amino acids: CASSFSSRTGHSALHF. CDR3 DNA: TGTGCCAGCAGCTTCAGCTCCAGGACAGGACATTCGGCCCTCCACTTT.

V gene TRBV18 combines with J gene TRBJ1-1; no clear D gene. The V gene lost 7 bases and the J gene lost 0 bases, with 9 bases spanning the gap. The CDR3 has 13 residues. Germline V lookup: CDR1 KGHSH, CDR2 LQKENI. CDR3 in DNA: TGTGCCAGCTTTACAGCTCTGAACACTGAAGCTTTCTTT. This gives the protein CASFTALNTEAFF.

CDR3 region: CASTALWAGGPTEQFF. The CDR3 coding sequence is TGTGCCAGCACCGCCCTGTGGGCGGGGGGGCCTACTGAGCAGTTCTTC. The rearrangement uses TRBV4-2 and TRBJ2-1, with TRBD2 matching over 9 bases. Losses at the gene ends were 7 bases for V and 9 bases for J; bases not matched to a gene: 16. This CDR3 region has 16 residues. The germline CDR1 and CDR2 sequences are LGHNA and YNFKEQ.

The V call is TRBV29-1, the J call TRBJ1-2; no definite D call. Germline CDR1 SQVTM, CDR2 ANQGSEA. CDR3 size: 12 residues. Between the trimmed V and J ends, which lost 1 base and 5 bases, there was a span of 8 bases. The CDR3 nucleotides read TGCAGCGTTGAAGGGACTCCTTATGGCTACACCTTC. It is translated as CSVEGTPYGYTF.

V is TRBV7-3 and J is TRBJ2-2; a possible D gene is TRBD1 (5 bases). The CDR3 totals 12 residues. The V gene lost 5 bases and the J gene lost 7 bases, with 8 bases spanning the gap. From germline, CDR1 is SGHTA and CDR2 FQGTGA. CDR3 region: CASSQGIGELFF. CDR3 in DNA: TGTGCCAGCAGCCAGGGAATCGGGGAGCTGTTTTTT. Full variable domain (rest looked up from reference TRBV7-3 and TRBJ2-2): GAGVSQTPSNKVTEKGKYVELRCDPISGHTALYWYRQSLGQGPEFLIYFQGTGAADDSGLPNDRFFAVRPEGSVSTLKIQRTERGDSAVYLCASSQGIGELFFGEGSRLTVL.

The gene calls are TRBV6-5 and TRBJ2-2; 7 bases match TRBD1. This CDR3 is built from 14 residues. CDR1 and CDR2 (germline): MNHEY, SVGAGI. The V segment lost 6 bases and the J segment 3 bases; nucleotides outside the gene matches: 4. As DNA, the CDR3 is TGTGCCAGCAGACAGGGGCCGCACACCGGGGAGCTGTTTTTT. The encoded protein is CASRQGPHTGELFF.

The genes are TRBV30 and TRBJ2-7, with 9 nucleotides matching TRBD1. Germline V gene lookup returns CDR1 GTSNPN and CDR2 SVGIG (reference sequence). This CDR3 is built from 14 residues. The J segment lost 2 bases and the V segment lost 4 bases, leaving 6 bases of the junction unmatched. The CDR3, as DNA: TGTGCCTGGAAAAGAGGGACAGGGCCCTACGAGCAGTACTTC. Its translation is CAWKRGTGPYEQYF.

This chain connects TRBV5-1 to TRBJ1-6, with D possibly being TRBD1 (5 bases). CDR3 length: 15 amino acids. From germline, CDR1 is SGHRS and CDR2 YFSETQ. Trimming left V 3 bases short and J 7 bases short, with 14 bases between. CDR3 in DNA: TGCGCCAGCAGCTCCTTAGGGGCAGGGAATTCACCCCTCCACTTT. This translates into CASSSLGAGNSPLHF.

CDR3 nucleotide sequence: TGTGCCAGCAGCCGGGACAGGGCTGAAAACACCATATATTTT. Translation: CASSRDRAENTIYF. This rearrangement joins TRBV5-4 to TRBJ1-3; 9 bases line up with TRBD1. The trim removed 4 bases at V and 6 bases at J, leaving 5 bases unmatched. Per germline, CDR1 SGHNT and CDR2 YYREEE (reference sequence). The CDR3 extends over 14 amino acids.

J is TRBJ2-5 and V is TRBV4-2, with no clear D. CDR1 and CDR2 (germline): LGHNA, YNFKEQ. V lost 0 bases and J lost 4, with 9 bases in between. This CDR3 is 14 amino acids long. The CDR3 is CASSQENRGETQYF. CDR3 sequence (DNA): TGTGCCAGCAGCCAAGAAAACCGAGGAGAGACCCAGTACTTC.

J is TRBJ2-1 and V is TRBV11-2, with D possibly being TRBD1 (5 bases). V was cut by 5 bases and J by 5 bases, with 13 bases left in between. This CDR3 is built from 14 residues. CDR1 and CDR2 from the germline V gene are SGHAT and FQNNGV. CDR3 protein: CASSPPQGHNEQFF. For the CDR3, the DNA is TGTGCCAGCAGCCCCCCCCAGGGTCACAATGAGCAGTTCTTC.

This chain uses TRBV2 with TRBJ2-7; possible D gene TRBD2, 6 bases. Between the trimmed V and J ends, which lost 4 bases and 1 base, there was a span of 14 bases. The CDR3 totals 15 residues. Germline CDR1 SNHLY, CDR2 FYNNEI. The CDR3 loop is CASSGGLYGSYEQYF. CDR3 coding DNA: TGTGCCAGCAGTGGGGGACTGTACGGATCCTACGAGCAGTACTTC.

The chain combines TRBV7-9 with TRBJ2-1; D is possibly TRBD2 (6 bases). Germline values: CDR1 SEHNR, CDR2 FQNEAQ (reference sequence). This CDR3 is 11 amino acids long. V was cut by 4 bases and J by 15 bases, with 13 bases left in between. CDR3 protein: CASSSNIGGFF. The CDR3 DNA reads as TGTGCCAGCAGCTCCAACATCGGGGGGTTCTTC.

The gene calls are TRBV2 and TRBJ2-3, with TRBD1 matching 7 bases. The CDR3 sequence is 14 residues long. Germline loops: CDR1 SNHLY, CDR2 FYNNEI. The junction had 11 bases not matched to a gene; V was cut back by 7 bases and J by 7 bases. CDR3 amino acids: CASKQGQTVYTQYF. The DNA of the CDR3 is TGTGCCAGCAAACAGGGGCAGACTGTTTATACGCAGTATTTT.

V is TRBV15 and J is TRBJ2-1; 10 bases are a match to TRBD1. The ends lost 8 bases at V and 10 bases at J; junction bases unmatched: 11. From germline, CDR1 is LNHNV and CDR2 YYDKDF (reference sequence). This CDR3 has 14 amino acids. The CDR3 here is CATRTGTGVGEQFF. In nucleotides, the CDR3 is TGTGCCACCCGTACCGGGACAGGGGTAGGGGAGCAGTTCTTC.

The CDR3 DNA follows: TGTGCCAGCAGCCGATCTCCCTTACAGGGGAGGGGCTACACCTTC. Translation: CASSRSPLQGRGYTF. This chain links TRBV11-2 with TRBJ1-2; 7 bases align to TRBD1. CDR3 length equals 15 residues. CDR1 and CDR2 from the germline V gene are SGHAT and FQNNGV. The V segment lost 5 bases and the J segment 8 bases; nucleotides outside the gene matches: 14. Full variable domain (outside the CDR3, taken from reference TRBV11-2 and TRBJ1-2): EAGVAQSPRYKIIEKRQSVAFWCNPISGHATLYWYQQILGQGPKLLIQFQNNGVVDDSQLPKDRFSAERLKGVDSTLKIQPAKLEDSAVYLCASSRSPLQGRGYTFGSGTRLTVV.